The 14 T cell receptor beta chains below were found in one sample sequenced in a study of blood T cell repertoires in COVID-19. This table comes from immunoSEQ multiplex PCR, and its TCRdb copy is limited to in-frame clones, with some not included. Of approximately 400,000 clones listed, just over 90% are singletons. The sample was PBMCs or T cells enriched from blood (not recorded which). Every receptor here comes from a woman aged 40-49 years who had been exposed to COVID-19.

J is TRBJ2-1 and V is TRBV7-2, with 10 nucleotides matching TRBD2. This CDR3 comprises 16 residues. V trimming: 1 base; J trimming: 7 bases; junction bases outside the gene matches: 7. CDR1 SGHTA and CDR2 FQGNSA come from the germline V gene. The CDR3 sequence is CASSLDSGRAKNEQFF. The CDR3 bases are TGTGCCAGCAGCTTAGACAGCGGGAGGGCCAAAAATGAGCAGTTCTTC.

The V call is TRBV19, the J call TRBJ1-5, with 9 bases aligning to TRBD1. CDR1 LNHDA and CDR2 SQIVND come from the germline V gene (reference sequence). V lost 5 bases and J lost 6; bases outside the gene matches: 11. CDR3 length: 16 amino acids. CDR3: CASSVIGQGQSQPQHF. In nucleotides, the CDR3 is TGTGCCAGTAGTGTCATCGGACAGGGGCAGAGTCAGCCCCAGCATTTT.

The chain links TRBV4-1 to TRBJ2-7, with 10 positions matching TRBD1. Losses at the gene ends were 4 bases for V and 5 bases for J; bases not matched to a gene: 8. This CDR3 has 15 residues. CDR1 and CDR2 (germline): MGHRA, YSYEKL. The CDR3, as DNA: TGCGCCAGCAGCCGAGGACAGGGGGGGAACAACGAGCAGTACTTC. Translation gives CASSRGQGGNNEQYF.

The chain joins TRBV5-8 to TRBJ1-2, with D possibly being TRBD1 (5 bases). CDR3 length: 15 residues. Germline CDR1 SGHTS, CDR2 YDEGEE. Trimming removed 0 bases at V and 4 bases at J, with 13 bases between. The CDR3 sequence is CASSLAPTQGYGYTF. The CDR3 DNA reads TGTGCCAGCAGCTTGGCCCCTACCCAGGGCTATGGCTACACCTTC. The full variable domain, with the rest looked up from reference TRBV5-8 and TRBJ1-2, is EAGVTQSPTHLIKTRGQQATLRCSPISGHTSVYWYQQALGLGLQFLLWYDEGEERNRGNFPPRFSGRQFPNYSSELNVNALELEDSALYLCASSLAPTQGYGYTFGSGTRLTVV.

V gene TRBV21-1 combines with J gene TRBJ2-3; the D call TRBD2 from the table was never checked on the DNA. TRBV21-1 is annotated as a pseudogene. CDR3 length: 21 amino acids. In DNA, the CDR3 is TGTGCCAGCAGCCCGCAACCCCGACTAGCGGGGGGTCCATTTAGCACAGATACGCAGTATTTT. Residues: CASSPQPRLAGGPFSTDTQYF.

This chain links TRBV5-4 with TRBJ2-3; TRBD1 is a possible D gene (6 bases). Germline V gives CDR1 SGHNT, CDR2 YYREEE (reference sequence). This CDR3 contains 15 residues. Trimming removed 5 bases from V and 6 bases from J, with 19 bases in between. The CDR3 bases are TGTGCCAGCAGTCGGTCCGGGACACTCGATGATACGCAGTATTTT. This codes for CASSRSGTLDDTQYF.

The chain has TRBV9 and TRBJ1-2; possibly TRBD1 for D (5 bases). From germline, CDR1 is SGDLS and CDR2 YYNGEE. This CDR3 is built from 15 residues. Trimming took off 0 bases at V and 1 base at J, with 10 bases between the two ends. The CDR3 reads CASSVAGQGNYGYTF. The CDR3 coding sequence is TGTGCCAGCAGCGTAGCAGGGCAGGGTAACTATGGCTACACCTTC.

The chain employs TRBV6-1 and TRBJ2-7, with 9 bases that match TRBD2. V lost 1 base, J lost 12 bases, and 13 bases stayed unmatched. The CDR3 is made up of 15 amino acids. CDR1 is MNHNS, CDR2 SASEGT, per germline. This chain's CDR3 is CASSEVGEGGRAAYF. DNA of the CDR3: TGTGCCAGCAGTGAAGTGGGGGAAGGCGGGAGGGCGGCGTACTTC.

The chain links TRBV30 to TRBJ1-3, with D maybe TRBD1 (6 bases). Trimming left V 4 bases short and J 0 bases short, with 13 bases between. The CDR3 runs to 15 residues. Germline CDR1 GTSNPN, CDR2 SVGIG (reference sequence). Here the CDR3 reads CAWTTDSNSGNTIYF. The DNA for the CDR3 is TGTGCCTGGACCACGGACAGCAACTCTGGAAACACCATATATTTT.

V is TRBV15 and J is TRBJ1-2; 9 bases align to TRBD1. V was clipped by 1 base and J by 6 bases; unmatched bases: 9. Looked up from germline, CDR1 is LNHNV and CDR2 is YYDKDF (reference sequence). CDR3 length: 16 amino acids. The CDR3 nucleotides are TGTGCCACCAGCAGAGCAGGGACAGGGCGGATTCATGGCTACACCTTC. This encodes CATSRAGTGRIHGYTF.

The chain employs TRBV6-5 and TRBJ2-1, with TRBD1 as a possible D gene (6 bases). The CDR3 length is 16 residues. CDR1 and CDR2 from the germline V gene are MNHEY and SVGAGI. Deletions cut 2 bases from V and 10 bases from J, with 21 bases between. CDR3 bases: TGTGCCAGCAGTTACAGGACTCGGACAGTAGGGTCCGAGCAGTTCTTC. The encoded protein is CASSYRTRTVGSEQFF.

The chain is built from TRBV21-1 and TRBJ2-1; the listed D gene, TRBD2, was not tested against the DNA. TRBV21-1 is shown as a pseudogene. The CDR3 has 15 residues. DNA for the CDR3: TGTGCCAGCAGCAAGCGGGAGAGGGAGGACAATGAGCAGTTCTTC. Translating gives CASSKREREDNEQFF.

This rearrangement joins TRBV21-1 to TRBJ2-5; the D segment call TRBD1 is taken from the table without a DNA check. TRBV21-1 is flagged as a pseudogene. This CDR3 contains 13 residues. The chain's CDR3 is CASSTGGFETQYF. The CDR3 DNA reads as TGTGCCAGCAGTACAGGGGGTTTTGAGACCCAGTACTTC.

A few counts support this clone. The chain recombines TRBV5-4 with TRBJ2-7, with D possibly being TRBD1 (6 bases). In germline, CDR1 is SGHNT, CDR2 YYREEE (reference sequence). V was trimmed by 2 bases and J by 7 bases, leaving 19 bases between them. There are 15 residues in the CDR3. The CDR3 nucleotides read TGTGCCAGCAGCTTTAGAAGTCAGGGGTTAGGTGAGCAGTACTTC. This encodes CASSFRSQGLGEQYF. Drawing the rest from reference TRBV5-4 and TRBJ2-7, the complete variable domain is ETGVTQSPTHLIKTRGQQVTLRCSSQSGHNTVSWYQQALGQGPQFIFQYYREEENGRGNFPPRFSGLQFPNYSSELNVNALELDDSALYLCASSFRSQGLGEQYFGPGTRLTVT.